Listed below are T cell receptor beta chains from one sample, sequenced in a study of T cell repertoires in aging, cancer and after chemotherapy. TCRdb redid the calling of the multiplex PCR reads with MiXCR, one entry per CDR3 protein. This table has approximately 550 distinct CDR3 sequences, 65% to 85% appearing once. Sequenced sample: blood. The receptors derive from a human donor with a solid tumor. CDR3s include the opening cysteine and the closing phenylalanine or tryptophan. D genes are given only for firm matches. The listing skips clone size in some rows; elsewhere it reads once, few, many or a size class.

J gene	clone size	D gene	V gene	CDR3 DNA	CDR3 protein
TRBJ1-2	NA	NA	TRBV6-1	TGTGCCAGCACCGAGGGGGGGCCTTGGAACTATGGCTACACCTTC	CASTEGGPWNYGYTF
TRBJ1-2	NA	NA	TRBV6-1	TGTGCCAGCAGTCCAGTACCTACCCTTACTAGGAACTATGGCTACACCTTC	CASSPVPTLTRNYGYTF
TRBJ1-1	NA	TRBD1	TRBV5-4	TGTGCCAGCAGCTTGGACCCAACAGGGGGCACAACTGAAGCTTTCTTT	CASSLDPTGGTTEAFF
TRBJ1-4	NA	TRBD1	TRBV5-4	TGTGCCAGCAGCTGGTCGACAGGGGAAAATGAAAAACTGTTTTTT	CASSWSTGENEKLFF
TRBJ2-7	once	NA	TRBV27	TGTGCCAGCAGTCCCTCTCCCATGACAGGAAGTGAGCAGTACTTC	CASSPSPMTGSEQYF
TRBJ1-1	once	NA	TRBV6-1	TGTGCCAGCACCCTAATGGGGGTTGAAGCTTTCTTT	CASTLMGVEAFF
TRBJ1-2	NA	NA	TRBV20-1	TGCAGTGCTAGAGTGGACCAGCACTATGGCTACACCTTC	CSARVDQHYGYTF
TRBJ2-1	NA	NA	TRBV7-9	TGTGCCAGCAGCCGGCTGGCAAATGATGAGCAGTTCTTC	CASSRLANDEQFF
TRBJ2-5	NA	NA	TRBV6-2/TRBV6-3	TGTGCCAGCAGTAGAGTGTCTCGGACAATTCAAGAGACCCAGTACTTC	CASSRVSRTIQETQYF
TRBJ1-4	few	NA	TRBV7-2	TGTGCCAGCAGCTTAGTTACGGGGAGTTACAATGAAAAACTGTTTTTT	CASSLVTGSYNEKLFF
TRBJ1-1	NA	TRBD1	TRBV29-1	TGCAGCGTTGCGGGGACAGGGGGTAGGAACACTGAAGCTTTCTTT	CSVAGTGGRNTEAFF
TRBJ1-2	few	NA	TRBV7-9	TGTGCCAGCAGCGGGATGGGGATCAACTATGGCTACACCTTC	CASSGMGINYGYTF
TRBJ2-7	NA	NA	TRBV27	TGTGCCAGCCGGGACACCCGCTACGAGCAGTACTTC	CASRDTRYEQYF
TRBJ1-5	NA	NA	TRBV19	TGTGCCAGTAGTCTGGGAAGGGCGGGCAATCAGCCCCAGCATTTT	CASSLGRAGNQPQHF
TRBJ1-4	NA	NA	TRBV5-5	TGTGCCAGCAGCCCCCGGGTATCCGTGGGCAGTACTAATGAAAAACTGTTTTTT	CASSPRVSVGSTNEKLFF
TRBJ1-2	NA	TRBD1	TRBV19	TGTGCCAGTAGCGTATTTGGATCCGGGGACAGGGGTTACTATGGCTACACCTTC	CASSVFGSGDRGYYGYTF
TRBJ2-3	NA	TRBD2	TRBV5-1	TGCGCCAGCAGCGAGGGACTAGCGGAAACAGATACGCAGTATTTT	CASSEGLAETDTQYF
TRBJ2-1	NA	NA	TRBV7-9	TGTGCCAGCAGCTTAATCGGAATTTCGGAGAACAATGAGCAGTTCTTC	CASSLIGISENNEQFF
TRBJ2-7	NA	TRBD2	TRBV5-4	TGTGCCAGCAGCAAGTCTCCTAGCGGGAGTTACGAGCAGTACTTC	CASSKSPSGSYEQYF
TRBJ1-5	NA	NA	TRBV19	TGTGCCAGTAGGTCCGAAGGCAATCAGCCCCAGCATTTT	CASRSEGNQPQHF
TRBJ2-7	NA	NA	TRBV23-1	TGCGCCAGCAGTCAATCGCGCGTCACCTACGAGCAGTACTTC	CASSQSRVTYEQYF
TRBJ2-7	NA	TRBD2	TRBV7-2	TGTGCCAGCAGCTCTCCGGGGGGAGACTACGAGCAGTACTTC	CASSSPGGDYEQYF
TRBJ2-3	NA	NA	TRBV19	TGTGCCAGTAGTATCGGACTACAAAATACGCAGTATTTT	CASSIGLQNTQYF
TRBJ2-7	few	NA	TRBV27	TGTGCCAGCAATCCCCCGCCGAGGGCCGAGCAGTACTTC	CASNPPPRAEQYF
TRBJ1-4	NA	NA	TRBV6-5	TGTGCCAGCAGTTACGGTTCGTGGGAAAAACTGTTTTTT	CASSYGSWEKLFF
TRBJ2-3	once	NA	TRBV6-4	TGTGCCAGCAGTGGACCCGGACCTCAAACAGATACGCAGTATTTT	CASSGPGPQTDTQYF
TRBJ2-3	NA	TRBD2	TRBV7-2	TGTGCCAGCACCCTGCGGGACTACACAGATACGCAGTATTTT	CASTLRDYTDTQYF
TRBJ1-1	NA	TRBD1	TRBV7-9	TGTGCCAGCAGCCCGGGACAGTCGAACACTGAAGCTTTCTTT	CASSPGQSNTEAFF